These 15 T cell receptor beta chains were all obtained from the same sample, sequenced in a study of T cell repertoires in cytomegalovirus infection. Each CDR3 protein gets one entry after TCRdb re-called the reads with MiXCR. The sample lists more than 400,000 distinct CDR3 sequences, approximately 26% occurring once. Material for sequencing was PBMCs. The receptor source for this set is a human donor in good health (CMV status not recorded). Some clones in this sample may be carry-over from other donors' samples.

This clonotype showed up just a few times. The chain carries TRBV12-3 or TRBV12-4 and TRBJ1-4, with D possibly being TRBD1 (6 bases). The V end was cut by 5 bases, the J end by 0 bases, with 10 bases between. This CDR3 has 15 residues. In DNA form, the CDR3 reads TGTGCCAGCAGTCTAAAGGGGGCAACTAATGAAAAACTGTTTTTT. This encodes CASSLKGATNEKLFF.

This chain links TRBV25-1 with TRBJ1-2, with no clear D. V was pared by 4 bases and J by 4 bases, with 19 bases between. The V gene's germline CDR1 is MGHDK and CDR2 SYGVNS. CDR3 length equals 16 residues. CDR3 DNA sequence: TGTGCCAGCAGTGGAATTGTGGGCCGGATCCGCTATGGCTACACCTTC. Translation gives CASSGIVGRIRYGYTF.

This clonotype turned up a few times. This sequence joins TRBV6-5 and TRBJ1-1, with D possibly matching TRBD1 (5 bases). There are 17 residues in the CDR3. Trimming took 2 bases from V and 1 from J, leaving 17 bases between them. Germline loops: CDR1 MNHEY, CDR2 SVGAGI. The CDR3 nucleotides read TGTGCCAGCAGTTACGATCCCCCGACAGAAACGAACACTGAAGCTTTCTTT. This gives the protein CASSYDPPTETNTEAFF.

The V gene is TRBV28, the J gene TRBJ2-7, with TRBD2 identical over 11 bases. V lost 3 bases, J lost 3 bases, and 7 bases stayed unmatched. Looked up from germline, CDR1 is MDHEN and CDR2 is SYDVKM. The CDR3 has 16 amino acids. CDR3 bases: TGTGCCAGCAGTTTTTACGTGGGACTAGCGGTCTACGAGCAGTACTTC. Encoded protein: CASSFYVGLAVYEQYF. Supplemented by reference TRBV28 and TRBJ2-7, the full variable domain reads DVKVTQSSRYLVKRTGEKVFLECVQDMDHENMFWYRQDPGLGLRLIYFSYDVKMKEKGDIPEGYSVSREKKERFSLILESASTNQTSMYLCASSFYVGLAVYEQYFGPGTRLTVT.

The chain joins TRBV15 to TRBJ1-5; the D is unclear. From germline, CDR1 is LNHNV and CDR2 YYDKDF (reference sequence). Trimming pared 0 bases from V and 7 bases from J, leaving 13 bases between. The CDR3 runs 15 residues. The CDR3 protein is CATSRDRQGWQPQHF. The CDR3 nucleotides read TGTGCCACCAGCAGAGATCGACAAGGGTGGCAGCCCCAGCATTTT.

This clonotype was counted many times. The genes are TRBV7-2 and TRBJ2-1, with D perhaps TRBD1 or TRBD2 (5 bases each). V was shortened by 5 bases and J by 3 bases, with 14 bases between the two germline ends. The CDR3 is 15 amino acids. Germline V CDR1 and CDR2: SGHTA, FQGNSA. The CDR3: CASSTDSGNYNEQFF. The DNA of the CDR3 is TGTGCCAGCAGCACAGACAGCGGAAACTACAATGAGCAGTTCTTC.

This clonotype was recorded a few times. A much larger clone lies one base from this, so it may be a read error. This sequence joins TRBV7-2 and TRBJ2-3; D uncertain. The V end lost 5 bases, the J end lost 3 bases, and 6 bases lay between the germline ends. Per germline, CDR1 SGHTA and CDR2 FQGNSA. This CDR3 is 12 amino acids long. CDR3 sequence (DNA): TGTGCCAGCAGCCCTAAAACAGATACGCAGTATTTT. Its protein product is CASSPKTDTQYF.

In this sample, this clonotype turned up a few times. The CDR3 spells CASSQDRKAYLDYGYTF. In nucleotides, the CDR3 is TGCGCCAGCAGCCAAGATCGAAAGGCGTATTTGGACTATGGCTACACCTTC. The V gene is TRBV4-3, the J gene TRBJ1-2; D ambiguous. V dropped 0 bases and J dropped 3 bases, with 17 bases sitting between them. The CDR3 has 17 residues. Germline values: CDR1 LGHNA, CDR2 YSLEER.

The V gene is TRBV19, the J gene TRBJ1-2; D is possibly TRBD1 (5 bases). CDR3 size: 13 residues. CDR1 LNHDA and CDR2 SQIVND come from the germline V gene (reference sequence). Trimming removed 3 bases from V and 8 bases from J, with 13 bases in between. The CDR3 DNA reads TGTGCCAGTAGTATCTCCAGGGCTAGGGGCTACACCTTC. This codes for CASSISRARGYTF.

This clonotype has just a few counts. The junction does not match germline at one end; this may be a read error. The chain has TRBV7-7 and TRBJ2-3; possible D gene TRBD1, 5 bases. The CDR3 spans 13 residues. Germline V CDR1 and CDR2: SSHAT, FNYEAQ (reference sequence). The CDR3 region has the DNA TGTGCTAGCAGCTTACAGGTTCTGGATACGCAGTATTTT. Amino acid sequence: CASSLQVLDTQYF.

The J gene is TRBJ1-3, the V gene TRBV4-3; 9 bases map to TRBD1. The length of the CDR3 is 16 residues. Trimming removed 3 bases from V and 4 bases from J; junction bases left unmatched: 7. Germline V gives CDR1 LGHNA, CDR2 YSLEER. CDR3 DNA: TGCGCCAGCAGCCAGGAGACAGGGGGGGCCGGAAACACCATATATTTT. Its protein is CASSQETGGAGNTIYF.

This clonotype has a count of ten or more. V gene TRBV7-2 combines with J gene TRBJ2-1; D gene ambiguous. This CDR3 has 13 residues. Germline values: CDR1 SGHTA, CDR2 FQGNSA. V lost 6 bases and J lost 4, with 10 bases in between. The CDR3 DNA sequence: TGTGCCAGCAGTCGGCCCCGATACAATGAGCAGTTCTTC. It codes for CASSRPRYNEQFF.

V and J are TRBV19 and TRBJ2-1, with D unresolved. Per the germline V gene, CDR1 is LNHDA and CDR2 is SQIVND (reference sequence). The CDR3 loop spans 12 amino acids. Trimming took 1 base from V and 10 from J, leaving 8 bases between them. The CDR3 DNA reads TGTGCCAGTAGTATAGGACACCGGGAGCAGTTCTTC. Translated: CASSIGHREQFF.

J is TRBJ1-6 and V is TRBV29-1; 8 bases fit TRBD1. This CDR3 is built from 13 residues. From germline, CDR1 is SQVTM and CDR2 ANQGSEA. The J segment lost 7 bases and the V segment lost 6 bases, leaving 5 bases of the junction unmatched. CDR3 in amino acids: CSVRGQGNSPLHF. The CDR3 DNA is TGCAGCGTCCGAGGACAGGGAAATTCACCCCTCCACTTT.

The chain carries TRBV6-1 and TRBJ1-3; D might be TRBD1 (6 bases). Per the germline V gene, CDR1 is MNHNS and CDR2 is SASEGT. The CDR3 has 15 amino acids. V lost 6 bases, J lost 4 bases, and 16 bases lay in between. The DNA of the CDR3 is TGTGCCAGCAGCGTCGGGGGGGCGCGCGGAAACACCATATATTTT. Its protein is CASSVGGARGNTIYF.